This entry lists 16 T cell receptor beta chains sequenced from one sample in a study of blood T cell repertoires in COVID-19. Data came from immunoSEQ multiplex PCR; TCRdb stores just in-frame clones and leaves some out. The sample holds fewer than 500,000 clones, about 89% seen once. The specimen was peripheral blood. The receptors were gathered from a woman between 25 and 40 years old with acute or convalescent COVID-19.

The chain joins TRBV2 to TRBJ2-3; D is possibly TRBD2 (5 bases). The CDR3 is 14 amino acids. Looked up from germline, CDR1 is SNHLY and CDR2 is FYNNEI. Trimming removed 7 bases from V and 6 bases from J, with 17 bases in between. The CDR3 here is CASKGGLNIDTQYF. Written as DNA, the CDR3 is TGTGCCAGCAAAGGCGGACTGAATATTGATACGCAGTATTTT.

The chain recombines TRBV30 with TRBJ2-2; D perhaps matches TRBD1 (5 bases). The CDR3 runs 16 residues. CDR1 GTSNPN and CDR2 SVGIG come from the germline V gene (reference sequence). Trimming cost V 0 bases and J 3 bases, with 14 bases left between them. This chain's CDR3 is CAWSVRSQVDTGELFF. In nucleotides, the CDR3 is TGTGCCTGGAGTGTACGGTCACAGGTGGACACCGGGGAGCTGTTTTTT.

This rearrangement joins TRBV6-6 to TRBJ2-7; D may be TRBD1 (6 bases). The CDR3 has 14 residues. CDR1 and CDR2 from the germline V gene are MNHNY and SVGAGI (reference sequence). V gave up 4 bases and J gave up 0 bases, with 10 bases separating them. The CDR3 sequence: CASSWTASSYEQYF. The CDR3 DNA follows: TGTGCCAGCAGTTGGACAGCAAGCTCCTACGAGCAGTACTTC.

This clone appeared once. This rearrangement joins TRBV5-1 to TRBJ2-3; 8 bases are a match to TRBD2. The J segment lost 0 bases and the V segment lost 5 bases, leaving 5 bases of the junction unmatched. Looked up from germline, CDR1 is SGHRS and CDR2 is YFSETQ. The CDR3 has 15 residues. The CDR3 here is CASSLAGPSTDTQYF. In nucleotides, the CDR3 is TGCGCCAGCAGTTTAGCGGGGCCTAGCACAGATACGCAGTATTTT. The entire variable domain, with the rest obtained from reference TRBV5-1 and TRBJ2-3, is as follows: KAGVTQTPRYLIKTRGQQVTLSCSPISGHRSVSWYQQTPGQGLQFLFEYFSETQRNKGNFPGRFSGRQFSNSRSEMNVSTLELGDSALYLCASSLAGPSTDTQYFGPGTRLTVL.

This sequence joins TRBV19 and TRBJ2-3; perhaps TRBD1 as D (5 bases). Germline CDR1 reads LNHDA; CDR2 reads SQIVND (reference sequence). V lost 3 bases and J lost 2, with 12 bases in between. This CDR3 has 15 amino acids. The CDR3 sequence: CASSMEGDNTDTQYF. CDR3 coding DNA: TGTGCCAGTAGTATGGAAGGGGATAACACAGATACGCAGTATTTT.

The J gene is TRBJ1-6, the V gene TRBV11-2; D is undetermined. V lost 7 bases and J lost 4, with 8 bases in between. The CDR3 totals 13 residues. CDR1 SGHAT and CDR2 FQNNGV come from the germline V gene. The CDR3 region has the DNA TGTGCCAGCAACGAGGTTTATAATTCACCCCTCCACTTT. It codes for CASNEVYNSPLHF. Based on the CDR3 plus reference TRBV11-2 and TRBJ1-6, the full variable domain is EAGVAQSPRYKIIEKRQSVAFWCNPISGHATLYWYQQILGQGPKLLIQFQNNGVVDDSQLPKDRFSAERLKGVDSTLKIQPAKLEDSAVYLCASNEVYNSPLHFGNGTRLTVT.

The rearrangement uses TRBV19 and TRBJ2-7, with D maybe TRBD1 (6 bases). This CDR3 is built from 15 residues. Trimming took 3 bases from V and 4 from J, leaving 16 bases between them. CDR1 is LNHDA and CDR2 is SQIVND in the germline V gene (reference sequence). CDR3 nucleotide sequence: TGTGCCAGTAGTATCTCATCCGGGACATCATACGAGCAGTACTTC. Translated: CASSISSGTSYEQYF.

This clone was recorded once. V usage is TRBV6-6 and J usage is TRBJ1-1, with D possibly TRBD1 on 6 matching bases. CDR3 length equals 13 residues. V gave up 4 bases and J gave up 4 bases, with 10 bases separating them. Germline V gene lookup returns CDR1 MNHNY and CDR2 SVGAGI (reference sequence). CDR3 nucleotides: TGTGCCAGCAGTTCCAGGGGTGCCACTGAAGCTTTCTTT. It translates to CASSSRGATEAFF.

The chain joins TRBV9 to TRBJ2-5; D gene unclear. V was shortened by 0 bases and J by 4 bases, with 10 bases between the two germline ends. CDR3 size: 14 residues. Germline CDR1 and CDR2: SGDLS and YYNGEE. CDR3 nucleotides: TGTGCCAGCAGCGTAGATAGTTTTTCAGAGACCCAGTACTTC. Translating it yields CASSVDSFSETQYF.

The rearrangement links TRBV11-2 to TRBJ2-2, with D unresolved. This CDR3 contains 13 residues. With 4 bases removed from V and 3 bases from J, the gap between germline ends came to 6 bases. Per germline, CDR1 SGHAT and CDR2 FQNNGV. The CDR3 DNA reads as TGTGCCAGCAGCTCAACAGACACCGGGGAGCTGTTTTTT. This encodes CASSSTDTGELFF. Full variable domain (rest looked up from reference TRBV11-2 and TRBJ2-2): EAGVAQSPRYKIIEKRQSVAFWCNPISGHATLYWYQQILGQGPKLLIQFQNNGVVDDSQLPKDRFSAERLKGVDSTLKIQPAKLEDSAVYLCASSSTDTGELFFGEGSRLTVL.

The chain uses TRBV5-1 and TRBJ1-3; D is possibly TRBD1 (5 bases). The germline V gene encodes CDR1 SGHRS and CDR2 YFSETQ. This CDR3 is built from 15 residues. V lost 3 bases, J lost 3 bases, and 13 bases lay in between. The CDR3 nucleotides are TGCGCCAGCAGCTCTGCAGGGTCTGTTGGAAACACCATATATTTT. Translated: CASSSAGSVGNTIYF.

The V gene is TRBV2, the J gene TRBJ2-2; D is possibly TRBD2 (5 bases). Trimming pared 8 bases from V and 2 bases from J, leaving 12 bases between. CDR1 and CDR2 from the germline V gene are SNHLY and FYNNEI. CDR3 length equals 14 residues. CDR3 sequence reads: CASGRGLNTGELFF. CDR3 DNA: TGTGCCAGCGGCCGAGGACTTAACACCGGGGAGCTGTTTTTT.

The rearrangement uses TRBV25-1 and TRBJ1-1; D is undetermined. Germline V gives CDR1 MGHDK, CDR2 SYGVNS. V dropped 2 bases and J dropped 1 base, with 11 bases sitting between them. The CDR3 consists of 15 residues. This CDR3 reads CASSEVPTANTEAFF. Written as DNA, the CDR3 is TGTGCCAGCAGTGAAGTCCCAACAGCGAACACTGAAGCTTTCTTT.

CDR3 sequence reads: CASSLHGGTYNEQFF. CDR3 nucleotide sequence: TGCGCCAGCAGCTTACACGGGGGGACCTACAATGAGCAGTTCTTC. The rearrangement links TRBV5-1 to TRBJ2-1; 7 nucleotides align to TRBD2. The germline CDR1 and CDR2 sequences are SGHRS and YFSETQ. The CDR3 covers 15 residues. V shed 2 bases, J shed 2 bases, and the junction held 4 bases outside the gene matches.

V gene TRBV6-5 combines with J gene TRBJ2-3, with a possible D match to TRBD2 (7 bases). Germline loops: CDR1 MNHEY, CDR2 SVGAGI. The CDR3 totals 14 residues. V dropped 6 bases and J dropped 4 bases, with 14 bases sitting between them. The CDR3 nucleotides are TGTGCCAGCAGCCCGGGGGGCGTGCCAGATACGCAGTATTTT. It is translated as CASSPGGVPDTQYF.

This sequence joins TRBV4-1 and TRBJ1-5; a possible D gene is TRBD1 (5 bases). Germline CDR1 and CDR2: MGHRA and YSYEKL. V was trimmed by 1 base and J by 6 bases, leaving 13 bases between them. The CDR3 sequence is 15 residues long. The CDR3 region has the DNA TGCGCCAGCAGCCAAGCTGCGGGGGGGGGTCAGCCCCAGCATTTT. Translation gives CASSQAAGGGQPQHF.